These 15 T cell receptor beta chains came from one sample sequenced in a study of OX40 agonist ivuxolimab in advanced cancers. Data came from immunoSEQ multiplex PCR; TCRdb stores just in-frame clones and leaves some out. The data show 100,000 or so clones, less than 95% seen once. This sample comprised CD4+ or CD8+ T cells sorted from blood, obtained in a trial of the OX40 agonist ivuxolimab. The receptors come from an adult with an advanced solid tumor such as melanoma, head and neck, liver or kidney cancer.

The chain recombines TRBV4-1 with TRBJ1-3; no reliable D call. Deletions cut 1 base from V and 4 bases from J, with 8 bases between. Per the germline V gene, CDR1 is MGHRA and CDR2 is YSYEKL. The CDR3 consists of 14 residues. The CDR3 spells CASSQGGPGNTIYF. CDR3 coding DNA: TGCGCCAGCAGCCAAGGAGGGCCCGGAAACACCATATATTTT.

This clone showed up just once. The chain links TRBV14 to TRBJ2-5; 10 bases agree with TRBD2. The CDR3 spans 19 residues. Germline CDR1 reads SGHDN; CDR2 reads FVKESK. V shed 3 bases and J 0 bases; nucleotides not matched to a gene: 13. CDR3 nucleotides: TGTGCCAGCAGCCACGACCGGGGTAGCGGGAGGACCTACCAAGAGACCCAGTACTTC. Residues: CASSHDRGSGRTYQETQYF.

The chain combines TRBV19 with TRBJ2-3; D may be TRBD1 or TRBD2 (5 bases each). Germline CDR1 is LNHDA and CDR2 is SQIVND (reference sequence). This CDR3 is built from 16 residues. The germline V and J ends were trimmed by 3 bases and 1 base, with 14 bases remaining between them. CDR3 in amino acids: CASSILGVGGTDTQYF. CDR3 bases: TGTGCCAGTAGTATTCTGGGGGTCGGAGGCACAGATACGCAGTATTTT.

V and J are TRBV28 and TRBJ2-3; TRBD1 might be the D (6 bases). Trimming cost V 5 bases and J 0 bases, with 15 bases left between them. The germline gives CDR1 MDHEN, CDR2 SYDVKM. This CDR3 contains 16 residues. DNA for the CDR3: TGTGCCAGCAGTAAACTCGCCGGACAGAGCACAGATACGCAGTATTTT. It codes for CASSKLAGQSTDTQYF.

V and J are TRBV7-9 and TRBJ2-1; TRBD2 aligns across 14 bases. This CDR3 is built from 15 residues. Germline-derived CDR1 and CDR2 are SEHNR and FQNEAQ (reference sequence). V lost 5 bases to trimming and J lost 5 bases; unmatched junction nucleotides: 2. For the CDR3, the DNA is TGTGCCAGCAGCCCGGGACTAGCGGGAGACAATGAGCAGTTCTTC. It is translated as CASSPGLAGDNEQFF.

This chain connects TRBV30 to TRBJ1-5, with 10 bases fitting TRBD1. This CDR3 comprises 15 residues. V gave up 3 bases and J gave up 1 base; unmatched junction bases: 3. Germline V gives CDR1 GTSNPN, CDR2 SVGIG (reference sequence). The CDR3 sequence is CAWSRQGASNQPQHF. Written as DNA, the CDR3 is TGTGCCTGGAGCAGACAGGGGGCGAGCAATCAGCCCCAGCATTTT.

This clone was observed once. V is TRBV28 and J is TRBJ2-2; 9 positions agree with TRBD1. Germline values: CDR1 MDHEN, CDR2 SYDVKM. The CDR3 covers 14 residues. The V segment lost 6 bases and the J segment 6 bases; nucleotides outside the gene matches: 5. The CDR3 loop is CASRGGQGAGELFF. CDR3 bases: TGTGCCAGCAGGGGGGGACAGGGAGCCGGGGAGCTGTTTTTT.

The chain uses TRBV19 and TRBJ2-2, with D perhaps given as TRBD1 or TRBD2 (5 bases each). The CDR3 extends over 15 amino acids. V gave up 5 bases and J gave up 0 bases, with 10 bases separating them. CDR1 is LNHDA and CDR2 is SQIVND in the germline V gene (reference sequence). CDR3: CASSYLGANTGELFF. As DNA, the CDR3 is TGTGCCAGTAGTTATCTGGGGGCGAACACCGGGGAGCTGTTTTTT.

J is TRBJ2-5 and V is TRBV7-6; 9 nucleotides match TRBD2. CDR1 is SGHVS and CDR2 is FNYEAQ in the germline V gene. CDR3 length equals 14 residues. J lost 7 bases, V lost 5 bases, and 8 bases had no gene match. The CDR3 DNA follows: TGTGCCAGCAGCGCCCGGACTAGCGAGGGGACCCAGTACTTC. The encoded protein is CASSARTSEGTQYF.

J is TRBJ2-3 and V is TRBV7-8, with 7 positions matching TRBD2. The ends lost 1 base at V and 6 bases at J; junction bases unmatched: 13. The germline gives CDR1 SGHVS, CDR2 FQNEAQ. The CDR3 spans 17 residues. CDR3 protein: CASSLGLGQGGWDTQYF. CDR3 DNA sequence: TGTGCCAGCAGCTTAGGTTTAGGCCAGGGAGGGTGGGATACGCAGTATTTT. Together with reference TRBV7-8 and TRBJ2-3, the CDR3 gives the full variable domain: GAGVSQSPRYKVAKRGQDVALRCDPISGHVSLFWYQQALGQGPEFLTYFQNEAQLDKSGLPSDRFFAERPEGSVSTLKIQRTQQEDSAVYLCASSLGLGQGGWDTQYFGPGTRLTVL.

The chain combines TRBV7-8 with TRBJ2-7, with TRBD2 identical over 7 bases. This CDR3 has 17 residues. Germline V lookup: CDR1 SGHVS, CDR2 FQNEAQ. V dropped 0 bases and J dropped 4; count of bases not matched to a gene: 12. The CDR3 loop reads CASSLASGGGQGYEQYF. The CDR3 DNA sequence: TGTGCCAGCAGCTTAGCGTCGGGGGGTGGGCAGGGTTACGAGCAGTACTTC.

This clone appeared once. The chain couples TRBV4-2 to TRBJ1-2; perhaps TRBD1 as D (6 bases). Germline V CDR1 and CDR2: LGHNA, YNFKEQ. V was shortened by 2 bases and J by 6 bases, with 13 bases between the two germline ends. This CDR3 is 14 amino acids long. The CDR3 nucleotides are TGTGCCAGCAGCCAAAGGGGGTCCGGTCATGGCTACACCTTC. It translates to CASSQRGSGHGYTF.

This chain uses TRBV7-2 with TRBJ2-2; 11 bases agree with TRBD2. Per germline, CDR1 SGHTA and CDR2 FQGNSA. Losses at the gene ends were 2 bases for V and 3 bases for J; bases not matched to a gene: 2. The CDR3 spans 16 residues. CDR3 sequence reads: CASSLTSGSYTGELFF. Here the CDR3 DNA reads TGTGCCAGCAGCTTAACTAGCGGGAGTTACACCGGGGAGCTGTTTTTT.

This rearrangement joins TRBV28 to TRBJ2-7, with 10 bases identical to TRBD1. Trimming at V came to 5 bases and at J to 6 bases, leaving 7 bases not matched to a gene. The CDR3 sequence is 14 residues long. Germline V gene data show CDR1 as MDHEN and CDR2 as SYDVKM. The CDR3 DNA follows: TGTGCCAGCAGTAACTCCGGGACAGGGGTCGAGCAGTACTTC. It translates to CASSNSGTGVEQYF.

This clone turned up a few times. The V and J genes are TRBV19 and TRBJ2-7; perhaps D is TRBD1 or TRBD2 (5 bases each). V was trimmed by 6 bases and J by 0 bases, leaving 12 bases between them. Germline V gives CDR1 LNHDA, CDR2 SQIVND (reference sequence). CDR3 length equals 14 residues. The CDR3 sequence: CASSDHGTSYEQYF. CDR3 nucleotides: TGTGCCAGTAGCGATCACGGGACCTCCTACGAGCAGTACTTC.